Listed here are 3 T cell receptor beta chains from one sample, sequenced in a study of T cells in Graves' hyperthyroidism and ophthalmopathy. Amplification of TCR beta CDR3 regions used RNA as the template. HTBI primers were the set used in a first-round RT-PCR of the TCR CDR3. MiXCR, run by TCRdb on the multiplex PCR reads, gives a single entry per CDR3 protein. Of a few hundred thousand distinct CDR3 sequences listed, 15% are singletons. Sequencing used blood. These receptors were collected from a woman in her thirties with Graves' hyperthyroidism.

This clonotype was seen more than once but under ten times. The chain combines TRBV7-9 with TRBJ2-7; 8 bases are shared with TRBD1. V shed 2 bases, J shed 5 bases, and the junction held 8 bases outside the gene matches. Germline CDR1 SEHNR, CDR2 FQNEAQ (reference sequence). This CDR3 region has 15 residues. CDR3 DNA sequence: TGTGCCAGCAGCTTACACGGGACAGGTGGCCACGAGCAGTACTTC. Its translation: CASSLHGTGGHEQYF.

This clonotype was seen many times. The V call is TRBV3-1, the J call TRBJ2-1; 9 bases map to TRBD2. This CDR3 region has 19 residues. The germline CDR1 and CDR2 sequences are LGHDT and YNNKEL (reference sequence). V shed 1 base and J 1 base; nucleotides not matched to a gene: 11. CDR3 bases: TGTGCCAGCAGCCAAGTCCATGGTAGCGGGAGAGGGTCCTACAATGAGCAGTTCTTC. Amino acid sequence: CASSQVHGSGRGSYNEQFF.

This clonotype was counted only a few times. The CDR3 loop is CASSRTANNGYTF. CDR3 in DNA: TGTGCCAGCAGTAGGACGGCTAATAATGGCTACACCTTC. The chain uses TRBV6-1 and TRBJ1-2; D is uncertain. The germline V gene encodes CDR1 MNHNS and CDR2 SASEGT. This CDR3 has 13 residues. Trimming stripped 5 bases from V and 6 bases from J, with 13 bases between.